This T cell receptor (beta chain) was profiled in a study of cytomegalovirus exposure and HLA in healthy donors. Study-level findings and limits: Reportedly, diagnosis of cytomegalovirus status by the classifier showed high specificity and sensitivity.

Use of 60 Vbeta and 13 Jbeta primers characterized the PCR. Data came from immunoSEQ multiplex PCR; TCRdb stores just in-frame clones and leaves some out. The data contain 200,000 or so clones, approximately 88% of them singletons. Trimming took 2 bases from V and 2 from J; bases not matched to a gene: 9. Germline assignment: CDR1 SGHAT and CDR2 FQDESV (reference sequence). This CDR3 region has 17 residues. As to this clone: Its antigen is unknown.

Regarding donors, all were healthy bone marrow donors. The chain uses TRBV11-1 and TRBJ1-1; 9 nucleotides agree with TRBD1. This receptor was taken from a boy aged 5 to 17 in good health and CMV-seronegative. Sequenced: PBMCs. CDR3 loop: CASSLTGGEFRNTEAFF. The DNA for the CDR3 is TGTGCCAGCAGCTTAACAGGGGGCGAATTCCGAAACACTGAAGCTTTCTTT.